This T cell receptor beta chain came from a study of T cells after yellow fever vaccination. Study background: Those fractions that held only low numbers of cells were prepared using the SMART-Seq v4 Ultra Low Input RNA kit. Points from the study as a whole: Clonotypes shared by both compartments, CD4 and CD8, made up a small share.

Germline loops: CDR1 SGHTA, CDR2 FQGNSA. The V gene lost 2 bases and the J gene lost 5 bases, with 12 bases spanning the gap. The length of the CDR3 is 14 residues. As regards this clonotype: Its antigen is undetermined.

5'RACE template switching generated TCR cDNA, adding a universal primer site and UMIs. One entry per CDR3 protein, called by TCRdb with MiXCR from the 5' RACE reads. Of 550,000 to 750,000 distinct CDR3 sequences listed, around an eighth are singletons. V gene TRBV7-2 combines with J gene TRBJ2-5, with D maybe TRBD2 (5 bases). The TCR was taken from a man between 25 and 39 years old who received the YFV17D yellow fever vaccine. Material: PBMCs, obtained on the day of the yellow fever booster vaccination. The CDR3 is CASSLNTRRETQYF. The CDR3 bases are TGTGCCAGCAGCTTAAATACTAGAAGGGAGACCCAGTACTTC.